This TCR beta chain was captured by sequencing in a study of blood T cell repertoires in COVID-19. The overall study: Donors in the United States, Italy and Spain gave samples during acute or convalescent COVID-19. PBMCs, B-cell-depleted T cells, or T cells provided the cDNA or gDNA that made up the material.

Methods used by the authors: Estimated nucleated cell counts came from reference gene primer amplification. Clones were read by immunoSEQ multiplex PCR, and TCRdb kept only the in-frame ones, dropping some. V and J calls plus clone size are reproduced from that table; the DNA served to infer D and trimming. The sample holds 150,000 to 200,000 clones, around 80% seen once. Germline V CDR1 and CDR2: MNHEY, SVGAGI. The CDR3 is 11 amino acids. Trimming shortened V by 8 bases and J by 9 bases, and 11 bases separated the two germline ends. The TCR originated in a human donor in a cohort sampled during active COVID-19. This chain connects TRBV6-5 to TRBJ2-1, with D tentatively TRBD1 (6 bases). The sample comprised peripheral blood. CDR3 sequence: CASCRTVEQFF. The CDR3 region has the DNA TGTGCCAGCTGTCGGACAGTTGAGCAGTTCTTC.